The 20 T cell receptor beta chains below all came from one sample that was sequenced in a study of beta chain features in type 1 diabetes. The study's findings and limits: Moderate but significant shortening of TCRB CDR3s was recorded in all four CD4+ subsets from Type 1 diabetes patients.

Their target antigens are unknown. Expressed TCRB transcripts got sequenced, as all isolated RNA was reverse transcribed. Clones were sequenced by immunoSEQ multiplex PCR, and TCRdb holds only the in-frame ones, with some missing. Of about 340,000 clones listed, roughly 13% are singletons. Input material: naive CD4+ T cells from blood. The receptor set was obtained from a woman under 30 with type 1 diabetes.

This chain links TRBV7-8 with TRBJ2-1; 8 nucleotides align to TRBD1. The CDR3 is 15 residues long. CDR1 and CDR2 from the germline V gene are SGHVS and FQNEAQ. V lost 4 bases, J lost 5 bases, and 7 bases stayed unmatched. CDR3 bases: TGTGCCAGCAGCTCCAGGGGGCCCACAAACAATGAGCAGTTCTTC. Its protein product is CASSSRGPTNNEQFF.

The V and J genes are TRBV28 and TRBJ1-1; tentatively, D is TRBD1 (6 bases). The CDR3 runs to 15 residues. Trimming stripped 3 bases from V and 3 bases from J, with 14 bases between. Germline V gives CDR1 MDHEN, CDR2 SYDVKM. CDR3 coding DNA: TGTGCCAGCAGTTTTCTACAGGGTACTGACACTGAAGCTTTCTTT. This translates into CASSFLQGTDTEAFF.

CDR3 coding DNA: TGTGCCAGCAGGGAGGACTTCTCACCAGGCTATGGCTACACCTTC. Its protein product is CASREDFSPGYGYTF. The rearrangement links TRBV2 to TRBJ1-2; unclear D gene. V shed 6 bases and J shed 4 bases, with 18 bases lying between them. CDR1 and CDR2 (germline): SNHLY, FYNNEI. This CDR3 is 15 amino acids long. Based on the CDR3 plus reference TRBV2 and TRBJ1-2, the full variable domain is EPEVTQTPSHQVTQMGQEVILRCVPISNHLYFYWYRQILGQKVEFLVSFYNNEISEKSEIFDDQFSVERPDGSNFTLKIRSTKLEDSAMYFCASREDFSPGYGYTFGSGTRLTVV.

This clone was recorded a few times. CDR3 bases: TGTGCCAGCCAGGGAGGGGACTATGGCTACACCTTC. It encodes CASQGGDYGYTF. The chain carries TRBV11-3 and TRBJ1-2; possible D gene TRBD1, 5 bases. The CDR3 is 12 amino acids. Germline V gene sequence: CDR1 SGHNT, CDR2 YENEEA. V dropped 8 bases and J dropped 3 bases, with 10 bases sitting between them.

This clone was observed a few times. The chain combines TRBV30 with TRBJ1-4; 9 nucleotides align to TRBD1. Germline trimming cut 3 bases from V and 6 bases from J; bases unmatched to any gene: 8. Per the germline V gene, CDR1 is GTSNPN and CDR2 is SVGIG (reference sequence). This CDR3 contains 15 residues. CDR3 amino acids: CAWSRPGQGDEKLFF. Written as DNA, the CDR3 is TGTGCCTGGAGCCGCCCGGGACAGGGAGATGAAAAACTGTTTTTT.

This chain uses TRBV9 with TRBJ2-5; D is perhaps TRBD1 (5 bases). The CDR3 has 14 amino acids. V was clipped by 0 bases and J by 5 bases, with 11 bases between them. Germline-derived CDR1 and CDR2 are SGDLS and YYNGEE. The CDR3 nucleotides are TGTGCCAGCAGCGTAGGGGGCTCCGCGGAGACCCAGTACTTC. Translated: CASSVGGSAETQYF.

V gene TRBV11-2 combines with J gene TRBJ2-1; 7 bases align to TRBD2. CDR1 is SGHAT and CDR2 is FQNNGV in the germline V gene. This CDR3 spans 14 amino acids. V trimming: 6 bases; J trimming: 5 bases; junction bases outside the gene matches: 7. CDR3 bases: TGTGCCAGCAGGTCTTGGCTAGCGGACAATGAGCAGTTCTTC. This sequence encodes CASRSWLADNEQFF.

This clone occurred a few times. The chain uses TRBV11-3 and TRBJ2-1; TRBD2 agrees at 7 bases. There are 16 residues in the CDR3. CDR1 is SGHNT, CDR2 YENEEA, per germline. Germline trimming cut 4 bases from V and 8 bases from J; bases unmatched to any gene: 14. The CDR3 reads CASSYRGSAGEHEQFF. The CDR3 DNA reads TGTGCCAGCAGCTATAGGGGCAGTGCGGGAGAGCATGAGCAGTTCTTC.

The rearrangement links TRBV27 to TRBJ2-3; 8 positions agree with TRBD2. Trimming removed 2 bases from V and 7 bases from J; junction bases left unmatched: 8. Germline V lookup: CDR1 MNHEY, CDR2 SMNVEV (reference sequence). The CDR3 loop spans 15 amino acids. Here the CDR3 reads CASSLVSLAGYTQYF. CDR3 sequence (DNA): TGTGCCAGCAGTTTAGTCTCGCTAGCGGGCTATACGCAGTATTTT.

V and J are TRBV2 and TRBJ2-2; 9 bases line up with TRBD1. V was pared by 8 bases and J by 5 bases, with 12 bases of the junction left unmatched. The CDR3 extends over 16 amino acids. CDR1 is SNHLY, CDR2 FYNNEI, per germline. DNA for the CDR3: TGTGCCAGCGGTACAGGGGGCCGCTTCCCAACCGGGGAGCTGTTTTTT. Amino acid sequence: CASGTGGRFPTGELFF.

The J gene is TRBJ1-1, the V gene TRBV4-2, with unresolved D. Deletions cut 0 bases from V and 0 bases from J, with 5 bases between. The CDR3 contains 14 residues. Germline V CDR1 and CDR2: LGHNA, YNFKEQ. CDR3 protein: CASSQDLVNTEAFF. The CDR3 DNA is TGTGCCAGCAGCCAAGATCTTGTGAACACTGAAGCTTTCTTT.

The chain recombines TRBV5-1 with TRBJ2-5; D is possibly TRBD2 (5 bases). Germline assignment: CDR1 SGHRS and CDR2 YFSETQ. The CDR3 totals 13 residues. V was shortened by 2 bases and J by 3 bases, with 8 bases between the two germline ends. The CDR3 reads CASSLVGEETQYF. The CDR3 DNA sequence: TGCGCCAGCAGCTTAGTGGGAGAAGAGACCCAGTACTTC.

This clone was detected only a few times. The chain has TRBV27 and TRBJ2-1; D is perhaps TRBD2 (6 bases). V lost 5 bases, J lost 5 bases, and 16 bases lay in between. Germline assignment: CDR1 MNHEY and CDR2 SMNVEV (reference sequence). The CDR3 has 15 amino acids. The CDR3 here is CASSALSGGNNEQFF. The CDR3 DNA sequence: TGTGCCAGCAGTGCCCTTAGCGGAGGAAACAATGAGCAGTTCTTC.

This chain joins TRBV5-1 and TRBJ2-7; TRBD1 aligns across 9 bases. V shed 4 bases, J shed 4 bases, and the junction held 6 bases outside the gene matches. This CDR3 has 14 residues. Per the germline V gene, CDR1 is SGHRS and CDR2 is YFSETQ. The CDR3 nucleotides read TGCGCCAGCAGCACCGGGACAGGGTTGTACGAGCAGTACGTC. It is translated as CASSTGTGLYEQYV.

About this clone itself: Other DNA sequences in the same sample also yield this CDR3. The chain uses TRBV28 and TRBJ2-6; possibly TRBD1 for D (6 bases). Germline CDR1 is MDHEN and CDR2 is SYDVKM. The V gene lost 5 bases and the J gene lost 1 base, with 9 bases spanning the gap. This CDR3 spans 15 amino acids. CDR3 DNA: TGTGCCAGCAGTCTGAGGGGGTCTGGGGCCAACGTCCTGACTTTC. Amino acids: CASSLRGSGANVLTF.

The rearrangement joins TRBV5-1 to TRBJ2-1; 7 positions agree with TRBD2. Losses at the gene ends were 4 bases for V and 4 bases for J; bases not matched to a gene: 8. CDR1 is SGHRS, CDR2 YFSETQ, per germline. There are 15 residues in the CDR3. DNA of the CDR3: TGCGCCAGCAGCCCCGAGCGGGGAGGATACAATGAGCAGTTCTTC. It translates to CASSPERGGYNEQFF.

This clone was seen more than once but under ten times. V usage is TRBV19 and J usage is TRBJ2-7, with 12 nucleotides matching TRBD2. CDR3 length equals 16 residues. V shed 4 bases, J shed 1 base, and the junction held 5 bases outside the gene matches. Germline assignment: CDR1 LNHDA and CDR2 SQIVND (reference sequence). CDR3 protein: CASSTSTSGSSYEQYF. CDR3 nucleotide sequence: TGTGCCAGTAGTACCTCGACTAGCGGGAGTTCCTACGAGCAGTACTTC.

CDR3 in DNA: TGTGCCAGTAGTAGAGAACAGGTGAACACTGAAGCTTTCTTT. This translates into CASSREQVNTEAFF. V is TRBV19 and J is TRBJ1-1, with D maybe TRBD1 (5 bases). V gave up 4 bases and J gave up 0 bases, with 9 bases separating them. Germline CDR1 is LNHDA and CDR2 is SQIVND (reference sequence). The CDR3 is made up of 14 amino acids.

The gene calls are TRBV10-3 and TRBJ2-1; 7 nucleotides agree with TRBD2. Germline-derived CDR1 and CDR2 are ENHRY and SYGVKD. The CDR3 extends over 14 amino acids. The junction had 8 bases not matched to a gene; V was cut back by 6 bases and J by 6 bases. The CDR3 spells CAISLRDYVNEQFF. The CDR3 nucleotides read TGTGCCATCAGCTTACGGGACTATGTCAATGAGCAGTTCTTC.

The J gene is TRBJ2-3, the V gene TRBV9, with D unclear. Germline V gene lookup returns CDR1 SGDLS and CDR2 YYNGEE. This CDR3 comprises 15 residues. V was cut by 0 bases and J by 0 bases, with 8 bases left in between. The CDR3 here is CASSVVPGSTDTQYF. CDR3 bases: TGTGCCAGCAGCGTAGTGCCAGGTAGCACAGATACGCAGTATTTT.